The sample holds a few counts of the clone carrying this TCR beta chain. No antigen is known for it. Amplified regions were TCR beta CDR3 sequences from RNA transcripts. A first-round RT-PCR of the TCR CDR3 used the HTBI primer set. TCRdb reanalysed the multiplex PCR reads using MiXCR and keeps one entry per CDR3 protein. The table includes 450,000 to 600,000 distinct CDR3 sequences, 12% to 15% detected once. These data originate in a study of T cells in Graves' hyperthyroidism and ophthalmopathy. Study-wide results and caveats: Ophthalmopathy could be told apart from stable hyperthyroidism with a 13 V-J model.

Sequencing input: blood. The sequence came from a woman in her thirties or forties with Graves' hyperthyroidism.

CDR3 sequence: CSASGLGKETQYF. CDR3 coding DNA: TGCAGTGCTAGTGGACTAGGCAAAGAGACCCAGTACTTC. The chain recombines TRBV20-1 with TRBJ2-5; 7 nucleotides line up with TRBD2. The CDR3 loop spans 13 amino acids. The ends lost 3 bases at V and 3 bases at J; junction bases unmatched: 4. CDR1 and CDR2 (germline): DFQATT, SNEGSKA (reference sequence).